This section outlines one TCR beta chain sequence together with its context. Germline V gene lookup returns CDR1 MNHEY and CDR2 SMNVEV (reference sequence). The length of the CDR3 is 13 residues. Between the trimmed V and J ends, which lost 3 bases and 5 bases, there was a span of 10 bases. This entry comes from a study of blood T cell repertoires in COVID-19. The repertoire was sequenced with immunoSEQ multiplex PCR; TCRdb's copy has only in-frame clones and lacks some. The sample consists of a few hundred thousand clones, approximately 88% of them appearing once. Cohorts were determined from participant-reported clinical history.

The TCR was taken from a woman aged 35 to 49 who had been exposed to COVID-19. Sequencing was done on a sample of PBMCs or T cells enriched from blood (not recorded which). The chain combines TRBV27 with TRBJ1-1; possibly TRBD1 for D (5 bases). CDR3 loop: CASSFGGSTEAFF. The DNA for the CDR3 is TGTGCCAGCAGTTTCGGGGGGAGTACTGAAGCTTTCTTT.